The clone carrying this T cell receptor (beta chain) was detected only once. Its antigen is unidentified. Other DNA sequences within the sample encode an identical CDR3. Running of the assay took place at deep level. Sequencing was performed with immunoSEQ multiplex PCR; in TCRdb, only in-frame clones are kept and a portion is missing. The table includes some 580,000 clones, approximately 97% detected once. The data are from a study of shared clonotypes between healthy human individuals. Study background: With ages of 18 to 49, the donors were two women and a few men. CD4 naive and CD4 memory each took three plates per donor, while CD8 naive took two and CD8 memory one. Findings of the study overall: Depth of sequencing was expected to influence donor clonotype sharing.

From germline, CDR1 is SNHLY and CDR2 FYNNEI. The CDR3 contains 14 residues. V lost 6 bases to trimming and J lost 0 bases, with 10 bases between them. This receptor was taken from a woman aged 25 to 39 in good health. What was sequenced was naive CD4+ T cells sorted from blood. The subset: CD45RA+ positively selected. The chain combines TRBV2 with TRBJ2-3; D may correspond to TRBD1 or TRBD2 (5 bases each). This chain's CDR3 is CASRGTSSTDTQYF. CDR3 sequence (DNA): TGTGCCAGCAGAGGGACGAGTAGCACAGATACGCAGTATTTT. Based on the CDR3 plus reference TRBV2 and TRBJ2-3, the full variable domain is EPEVTQTPSHQVTQMGQEVILRCVPISNHLYFYWYRQILGQKVEFLVSFYNNEISEKSEIFDDQFSVERPDGSNFTLKIRSTKLEDSAMYFCASRGTSSTDTQYFGPGTRLTVL.